Shown below are 24 T cell receptor beta chains from a single sample sequenced in a study of T cell responses to AZD1222 COVID-19 vaccine. Assay used: immunoSEQ multiplex PCR; TCRdb lists only in-frame clones, some missing. The table records roughly 200,000 clones, approximately 89% of them present only once. The material was peripheral blood, obtained 28 days after the second AZD1222 dose. The receptors were sampled from an adult who received the AZD1222 COVID-19 vaccine.

The chain joins TRBV29-1 to TRBJ1-5; D is unclear. The CDR3 is 12 amino acids. CDR1 and CDR2 (germline): SQVTM, ANQGSEA. Trimming cost V 1 base and J 4 bases, with 5 bases left between them. In DNA form, the CDR3 reads TGCAGCGTTGAAGTGCCTAATCAGCCCCAGCATTTT. It translates to CSVEVPNQPQHF. The whole variable domain, remainder taken from reference TRBV29-1 and TRBJ1-5, is SAVISQKPSRDICQRGTSLTIQCQVDSQVTMMFWYRQQPGQSLTLIATANQGSEATYESGFVIDKFPISRPNLTFSTLTVSNMSPEDSSIYLCSVEVPNQPQHFGDGTRLSIL.

The chain is built from TRBV7-9 and TRBJ1-5, with 7 bases matching TRBD1. The CDR3 totals 14 residues. Per the germline V gene, CDR1 is SEHNR and CDR2 is FQNEAQ (reference sequence). The V and J ends lost 6 bases and 4 bases, in that order; junction bases with no gene match: 6. The CDR3 sequence: CASSKYRGNQPQHF. In DNA, the CDR3 is TGTGCCAGCAGTAAATACAGGGGTAATCAGCCCCAGCATTTT.

The rearrangement uses TRBV5-1 and TRBJ1-2, with D perhaps TRBD1 (5 bases). Trimming pared 4 bases from V and 9 bases from J, leaving 19 bases between. CDR1 and CDR2 (germline): SGHRS, YFSETQ. The CDR3 is made up of 14 amino acids. In DNA form, the CDR3 reads TGCGCCAGCAGCAAATGGGGCAGGGAGGACCGCTACACCTTC. This encodes CASSKWGREDRYTF.

The gene calls are TRBV29-1 and TRBJ1-2; tentative D call: TRBD1 (5 bases). The CDR3 has 14 residues. CDR1 is SQVTM and CDR2 is ANQGSEA in the germline V gene. Trimming took off 5 bases at V and 0 bases at J, with 13 bases between the two ends. The CDR3 DNA reads as TGCAGCGTTTCCTCGACAGCTACTAACTATGGCTACACCTTC. Translating gives CSVSSTATNYGYTF.

To note about this clone: This sample also contains other DNA sequences that code for the same CDR3. V and J are TRBV5-4 and TRBJ2-5; D might be TRBD1 or TRBD2, each matching 5 bases. Germline V gene sequence: CDR1 SGHNT, CDR2 YYREEE (reference sequence). The V end was cut by 3 bases, the J end by 2 bases, with 8 bases between. The length of the CDR3 is 13 residues. The CDR3 region is CASSSGRQETQYF. CDR3 nucleotide sequence: TGTGCCAGCAGCTCGGGACGGCAAGAGACCCAGTACTTC.

The CDR3 loop is CASSSLRQNYEQYF. CDR3 nucleotides: TGTGCCAGCAGTTCCCTTCGACAGAACTACGAGCAGTACTTC. This chain uses TRBV27 with TRBJ2-7, with D tentatively TRBD1 (5 bases). Trimming removed 4 bases from V and 3 bases from J, with 13 bases in between. The CDR3 covers 14 residues. Per germline, CDR1 MNHEY and CDR2 SMNVEV (reference sequence).

This chain links TRBV2 with TRBJ1-1; D is uncertain. V shed 6 bases and J shed 3 bases, with 14 bases lying between them. The CDR3 has 14 amino acids. Germline CDR1 and CDR2: SNHLY and FYNNEI. The CDR3 bases are TGTGCCAGCAGAGTATTCCTCTTGGACACTGAAGCTTTCTTT. Translated, it gives CASRVFLLDTEAFF.

This clone was counted once. Distinct nucleotide sequences in the sample also encode this CDR3. Written as DNA, the CDR3 is TGTGCCAGCTCACCACGTTCAGGAAACACTGAAGCTTTCTTT. This translates into CASSPRSGNTEAFF. The chain uses TRBV18 and TRBJ1-1, with unresolved D. The germline V gene encodes CDR1 KGHSH and CDR2 LQKENI. V was shortened by 1 base and J by 2 bases, with 8 bases between the two germline ends. There are 14 residues in the CDR3. Supplemented by reference TRBV18 and TRBJ1-1, the full variable domain reads NAGVMQNPRHLVRRRGQEARLRCSPMKGHSHVYWYRQLPEEGLKFMVYLQKENIIDESGMPKERFSAEFPKEGPSILRIQQVVRGDSAAYFCASSPRSGNTEAFFGQGTRLTVV.

The chain joins TRBV5-1 to TRBJ2-1; tentatively, D is TRBD1 (7 bases). This CDR3 is 15 amino acids long. Germline V gene data show CDR1 as SGHRS and CDR2 as YFSETQ. The germline V and J ends were trimmed by 0 bases and 6 bases, with 13 bases remaining between them. The CDR3 region has the DNA TGCGCCAGCAGCTTGGTGGGCAGGGGGGCCAATGAGCAGTTCTTC. Encoded protein: CASSLVGRGANEQFF. The complete variable domain, with remaining parts taken from reference TRBV5-1 and TRBJ2-1, reads KAGVTQTPRYLIKTRGQQVTLSCSPISGHRSVSWYQQTPGQGLQFLFEYFSETQRNKGNFPGRFSGRQFSNSRSEMNVSTLELGDSALYLCASSLVGRGANEQFFGPGTRLTVL.

The V and J genes are TRBV11-1 and TRBJ2-1; D might be TRBD2 (7 bases). The germline CDR1 and CDR2 sequences are SGHAT and FQDESV (reference sequence). Trimming shortened V by 0 bases and J by 8 bases, and 11 bases separated the two germline ends. The CDR3 spans 14 residues. CDR3 nucleotide sequence: TGTGCCAGCAGCTTAGCGGGGGGGCCCTATGAGCAGTTCTTC. Protein product: CASSLAGGPYEQFF.

The rearrangement uses TRBV3-1 (or the pseudogene TRBV3-2) and TRBJ1-5; TRBD1 matches 8 bases. The V gene end was trimmed by 1 base and the J gene end by 6 bases; junction bases not matched to a gene: 8. The CDR3 runs 16 residues. Germline V CDR1 and CDR2: LGHDT, YNNKEL (reference sequence). CDR3 region: CASSQGAGGFGQPQHF. In DNA form, the CDR3 reads TGTGCCAGCAGCCAAGGGGCAGGGGGCTTTGGTCAGCCCCAGCATTTT.

V and J are TRBV5-1 and TRBJ2-3, with 7 bases lining up with TRBD2. The V gene's germline CDR1 is SGHRS and CDR2 YFSETQ. The trim removed 0 bases at V and 0 bases at J, leaving 4 bases unmatched. The CDR3 is 16 amino acids. In DNA form, the CDR3 reads TGCGCCAGCAGCTTGGGGGCGGGAGCGAGCACAGATACGCAGTATTTT. Protein product: CASSLGAGASTDTQYF.

This chain uses TRBV5-1 with TRBJ2-1; the D gene is possibly TRBD2 (5 bases). Deletions cut 0 bases from V and 4 bases from J, with 8 bases between. This CDR3 spans 14 amino acids. Looked up from germline, CDR1 is SGHRS and CDR2 is YFSETQ. The CDR3 loop reads CASSLVTTYNEQFF. CDR3 nucleotides: TGCGCCAGCAGCTTGGTGACTACTTACAATGAGCAGTTCTTC.

The chain links TRBV6-5 to TRBJ2-7, with 8 positions matching TRBD1. The junction had 3 bases not matched to a gene; V was cut back by 7 bases and J by 4 bases. CDR1 and CDR2 (germline): MNHEY, SVGAGI. CDR3 length: 12 amino acids. CDR3 loop: CASKGQAYEQYF. The CDR3 nucleotides are TGTGCCAGCAAGGGACAGGCGTACGAGCAGTACTTC.

The V call is TRBV6-2 or TRBV6-3, the J call TRBJ2-2; 10 bases align to TRBD2. Germline V gives CDR1 MNHEY, CDR2 SVGEGT. The CDR3 runs 16 residues. The V segment lost 1 base and the J segment 1 base; nucleotides outside the gene matches: 0. This chain's CDR3 is CASSYWTSGNTGELFF. The DNA of the CDR3 is TGTGCCAGCAGTTACTGGACTAGCGGGAACACCGGGGAGCTGTTTTTT.

The CDR3 region is CASSQDRGRTPYGYTF. The CDR3 region has the DNA TGCGCCAGCAGCCAAGATCGAGGCAGGACCCCTTATGGCTACACCTTC. The V gene is TRBV4-1, the J gene TRBJ1-2, with unresolved D. Germline V gene data show CDR1 as MGHRA and CDR2 as YSYEKL. Trimming left V 0 bases short and J 5 bases short, with 16 bases between. The CDR3 extends over 16 amino acids.

V and J are TRBV7-2 and TRBJ2-2; D may be TRBD1 (5 bases). The CDR3 is 14 amino acids. Trimming removed 3 bases at V and 7 bases at J, with 12 bases between. CDR1 SGHTA and CDR2 FQGNSA come from the germline V gene. The CDR3 nucleotides are TGTGCCAGCAGCTTGAGTCATAGGGGCGGGGAGCTGTTTTTT. It is translated as CASSLSHRGGELFF.

The V call is TRBV6-2 or TRBV6-3, the J call TRBJ1-5; the D gene is possibly TRBD1 (6 bases). With 5 bases removed from V and 4 bases from J, the gap between germline ends came to 12 bases. Germline V gene sequence: CDR1 MNHEY, CDR2 SVGEGT. CDR3 length: 14 residues. In nucleotides, the CDR3 is TGTGCCAGCAGTCAAGGGACAAGGAATCAGCCCCAGCATTTT. It encodes CASSQGTRNQPQHF.

The chain employs TRBV5-1 and TRBJ2-5, with 8 bases matching TRBD2. The length of the CDR3 is 15 residues. Germline V gene data show CDR1 as SGHRS and CDR2 as YFSETQ. J gave up 5 bases and V 4 bases, and 10 bases lay outside the gene matches. CDR3: CASSRRGLEGETQYF. The DNA of the CDR3 is TGCGCCAGCAGCAGGCGGGGACTAGAAGGGGAGACCCAGTACTTC.

The chain carries TRBV5-1 and TRBJ2-3; no clear D. The V end lost 4 bases, the J end lost 3 bases, and 12 bases lay between the germline ends. CDR1 and CDR2 from the germline V gene are SGHRS and YFSETQ. The CDR3 consists of 14 residues. CDR3 coding DNA: TGCGCCAGCAGCCAATCCCAATTGACAGATACGCAGTATTTT. Its translation: CASSQSQLTDTQYF.

The chain joins TRBV30 to TRBJ1-5, with D maybe TRBD1 (5 bases). Trimming pared 0 bases from V and 3 bases from J, leaving 12 bases between. The germline V gene encodes CDR1 GTSNPN and CDR2 SVGIG (reference sequence). The CDR3 has 15 residues. The CDR3 sequence is CAWSVGATVNQPQHF. The CDR3 bases are TGTGCCTGGAGTGTAGGGGCGACTGTCAATCAGCCCCAGCATTTT.

The chain joins TRBV6-5 to TRBJ2-7, with 8 positions matching TRBD1. Germline CDR1 is MNHEY and CDR2 is SVGAGI. Unmatched junction bases numbered 5, after V lost 7 bases and J lost 0 bases. This CDR3 comprises 14 residues. The CDR3: CASIRTGNSYEQYF. DNA of the CDR3: TGTGCCAGCATTCGGACAGGGAACTCCTACGAGCAGTACTTC.

The chain links TRBV14 to TRBJ2-3, with D possibly TRBD2 on 6 matching bases. The CDR3 is 12 residues long. V lost 4 bases and J 14 bases, leaving 16 bases between the germline ends. In germline, CDR1 is SGHDN, CDR2 FVKESK. CDR3 DNA: TGTGCCAGCAGCCCTTGGACTACGCCGCGGTATTTT. Its translation: CASSPWTTPRYF.

V is TRBV7-2 and J is TRBJ1-4; 7 positions match TRBD1. CDR3 size: 14 residues. The junction had 8 bases not matched to a gene; V was cut back by 5 bases and J by 8 bases. Germline V gene data show CDR1 as SGHTA and CDR2 as FQGNSA. CDR3 amino acids: CASSPQGPGEKLFF. In DNA form, the CDR3 reads TGTGCCAGCAGCCCACAGGGGCCAGGGGAAAAACTGTTTTTT. Filled out from reference TRBV7-2 and TRBJ1-4, the complete variable domain reads GAGVSQSPSNKVTEKGKDVELRCDPISGHTALYWYRQSLGQGLEFLIYFQGNSAPDKSGLPSDRFSAERTGGSVSTLTIQRTQQEDSAVYLCASSPQGPGEKLFFGSGTQLSVL.